This entry lists 13 T cell receptor beta chains sequenced from one sample in a study of shared clonotypes between healthy human individuals. Profiled with immunoSEQ multiplex PCR; TCRdb holds only in-frame clones, not every one. The data contain roughly 2.2 million clones, 85% to 95% of them singletons. The specimen sequenced was naive CD4+ T cells from PBMCs. The subset here: CD45RA+ positively selected. The receptors shown here come from a man in his late teens or twenties in good health. Some clones in this sample may be carry-over from other donors' samples.

Comments on this clone: Other DNA sequences within the sample encode an identical CDR3. This chain joins TRBV2 and TRBJ1-5, with TRBD1 matching 7 bases. In germline, CDR1 is SNHLY, CDR2 FYNNEI. The CDR3 contains 13 residues. V was clipped by 4 bases and J by 7 bases; unmatched bases: 4. The CDR3 region is CASSGDRVQPQHF. The CDR3 DNA reads TGTGCCAGCAGTGGTGACAGGGTCCAGCCCCAGCATTTT.

On this clone itself: Other DNA sequences from this sample encode an identical CDR3 as well. The rearrangement links TRBV2 to TRBJ2-3; D is unclear. The CDR3 extends over 12 amino acids. The V gene's germline CDR1 is SNHLY and CDR2 FYNNEI. Trimming took 1 base from V and 4 from J, leaving 3 bases between them. CDR3 DNA: TGTGCCAGCAGTGAAGGAGCAGATACGCAGTATTTT. This gives the protein CASSEGADTQYF.

As concerns this clone: The same CDR3 can be traced to other DNA sequences in this sample. The chain recombines TRBV27 with TRBJ1-5, with 8 bases identical to TRBD1. The CDR3 is 13 residues long. V shed 6 bases and J 4 bases; nucleotides not matched to a gene: 2. The germline gives CDR1 MNHEY, CDR2 SMNVEV (reference sequence). The CDR3 coding sequence is TGTGCCAGCAGGACAGGGGATAATCAGCCCCAGCATTTT. Its translation: CASRTGDNQPQHF.

This chain uses TRBV6-5 with TRBJ1-4; tentatively, D is TRBD1 (5 bases). Trimming shortened V by 0 bases and J by 4 bases, and 12 bases separated the two germline ends. This CDR3 contains 16 residues. In germline, CDR1 is MNHEY, CDR2 SVGAGI. CDR3 loop: CASSYSKNRINEKLFF. CDR3 coding DNA: TGTGCCAGCAGTTACTCGAAAAACAGGATTAATGAAAAACTGTTTTTT.

The V call is TRBV5-1, the J call TRBJ1-3; D is unresolved. Germline V gene sequence: CDR1 SGHRS, CDR2 YFSETQ. Trimming cost V 0 bases and J 2 bases, with 6 bases left between them. The CDR3 consists of 14 residues. CDR3 in DNA: TGCGCCAGCAGCTTGGTGTCCCCTGGAAACACCATATATTTT. This gives the protein CASSLVSPGNTIYF.

In DNA form, the CDR3 reads TGTGCCAGCAGCTCCCTTGCGTCCTGGACCTCCTTCTATGGCTACACCTTC. The encoded protein is CASSSLASWTSFYGYTF. V is TRBV11-2 and J is TRBJ1-2, with D unresolved. The CDR3 contains 17 residues. The V end lost 4 bases, the J end lost 4 bases, and 22 bases lay between the germline ends. CDR1 and CDR2 from the germline V gene are SGHAT and FQNNGV.

The chain couples TRBV5-1 to TRBJ2-1; the match to TRBD2 covers 8 bases. Germline assignment: CDR1 SGHRS and CDR2 YFSETQ. CDR3 length: 16 residues. The V and J ends lost 4 bases and 6 bases, in that order; junction bases with no gene match: 12. The chain's CDR3 is CASSPAQTSELNEQFF. The CDR3 DNA is TGCGCCAGCAGCCCGGCCCAGACTAGCGAACTCAATGAGCAGTTCTTC.

V usage is TRBV9 and J usage is TRBJ2-1, with D possibly TRBD2 on 5 matching bases. The CDR3 loop spans 16 amino acids. The germline V gene has CDR1 SGDLS and CDR2 YYNGEE. The V gene lost 0 bases and the J gene lost 4 bases, with 14 bases spanning the gap. Here the CDR3 DNA reads TGTGCCAGCAGCGTAGCGGGCGGGCTACAGTACAATGAGCAGTTCTTC. Amino acids: CASSVAGGLQYNEQFF.

This rearrangement joins TRBV6-5 to TRBJ2-7; 8 bases map to TRBD1. The CDR3 has 14 amino acids. V lost 5 bases and J lost 2; bases outside the gene matches: 5. Germline-derived CDR1 and CDR2 are MNHEY and SVGAGI. Here the CDR3 reads CASSIQGVAYEQYF. The CDR3 DNA reads as TGTGCCAGCAGTATACAGGGGGTCGCCTACGAGCAGTACTTC.

The gene calls are TRBV13 and TRBJ1-2; 7 nucleotides align to TRBD1. The CDR3 is 12 residues long. The V gene end was trimmed by 3 bases and the J gene end by 8 bases; junction bases not matched to a gene: 3. Germline V gene lookup returns CDR1 PRHDT and CDR2 FYEKMQ (reference sequence). In nucleotides, the CDR3 is TGTGCCAGCAGCTTGACAGGGCGGGGCTACACCTTC. Protein sequence: CASSLTGRGYTF.

The chain uses TRBV2 and TRBJ1-2; D not resolved. Germline V gene lookup returns CDR1 SNHLY and CDR2 FYNNEI. The CDR3 is 12 residues long. V lost 4 bases to trimming and J lost 1 base, with 4 bases between them. CDR3 coding DNA: TGTGCCAGCAGTGCCTTTAACTATGGCTACACCTTC. It yields the protein CASSAFNYGYTF.

The CDR3 sequence is CASQRGQQITDTQYF. Here the CDR3 DNA reads TGCGCCAGCCAGAGGGGACAGCAGATCACAGATACGCAGTATTTT. The chain recombines TRBV5-1 with TRBJ2-3; TRBD1 matches 7 bases. With 7 bases clipped from V and 2 bases from J, the junction kept 10 bases outside the gene matches. In germline, CDR1 is SGHRS, CDR2 YFSETQ. CDR3 size: 15 residues.

This rearrangement joins TRBV12-5 to TRBJ1-2, with D possibly matching TRBD1 (5 bases). Trimming shortened V by 1 base and J by 7 bases, and 25 bases separated the two germline ends. Germline V gene data show CDR1 as LGHNT and CDR2 as FRNRAP. The CDR3 runs to 18 residues. This CDR3 is CASGLDLTARGEGLGYTF. CDR3 sequence (DNA): TGTGCTAGTGGTTTGGACTTGACTGCGAGAGGGGAAGGGCTTGGCTACACCTTC.